The 29 T cell receptor beta chains given below trace back to one sample, sequenced in a study of blood T cell repertoires in COVID-19. The protocol was immunoSEQ multiplex PCR, while the TCRdb copy is restricted to in-frame clones and leaves out a portion. The sample yields approximately 320,000 clones, 90% seen once. Input material: PBMCs or T cells enriched from blood (not recorded which). The source of these receptors is a man aged 55 to 69 who had recovered from COVID-19.

V usage is TRBV5-1 and J usage is TRBJ2-5; TRBD1 agrees at 10 bases. Germline V CDR1 and CDR2: SGHRS, YFSETQ. The CDR3 has 15 residues. J was trimmed by 1 base and V by 4 bases; bases with no gene match: 4. DNA for the CDR3: TGCGCCAGCAGCGCGGGACAGGGGACCCAAGAGACCCAGTACTTC. It yields the protein CASSAGQGTQETQYF. Using reference TRBV5-1 and TRBJ2-5 for the parts outside the CDR3, the full variable domain is KAGVTQTPRYLIKTRGQQVTLSCSPISGHRSVSWYQQTPGQGLQFLFEYFSETQRNKGNFPGRFSGRQFSNSRSEMNVSTLELGDSALYLCASSAGQGTQETQYFGPGTRLLVL.

This clone is a singleton in its sample. The genes are TRBV7-6 and TRBJ1-2, with D hard to call. Trimming removed 5 bases from V and 1 base from J, with 23 bases in between. The germline V gene encodes CDR1 SGHVS and CDR2 FNYEAQ. The CDR3 has 18 amino acids. The CDR3 DNA follows: TGTGCCAGCAGCGGCCAGACTTTGCCGCCCCTTCTTAACTATGGCTACACCTTC. Protein: CASSGQTLPPLLNYGYTF.

This clone has a handful of counts. The rearrangement joins TRBV5-1 to TRBJ2-7; D gene unclear. V was pared by 1 base and J by 7 bases, with 15 bases between. This CDR3 contains 14 residues. Germline V lookup: CDR1 SGHRS, CDR2 YFSETQ. This CDR3 is CASSLRQSPTEQYF. CDR3 in DNA: TGCGCCAGCAGCTTGCGCCAGTCTCCAACGGAGCAGTACTTC.

The J gene is TRBJ2-1, the V gene TRBV7-9, with a tentative D call TRBD2 (6 bases). The V and J ends lost 4 bases and 1 base respectively, with 14 bases between them. Germline CDR1 reads SEHNR; CDR2 reads FQNEAQ (reference sequence). CDR3 length: 16 amino acids. The chain's CDR3 is CASSSLSSGSYNEQFF. The DNA of the CDR3 is TGTGCCAGCAGCTCCCTCTCGAGCGGGTCCTACAATGAGCAGTTCTTC.

This chain connects TRBV29-1 to TRBJ1-1; a possible D gene is TRBD1 (6 bases). Per germline, CDR1 SQVTM and CDR2 ANQGSEA. The V gene lost 7 bases and the J gene lost 3 bases, with 12 bases spanning the gap. The CDR3 sequence is 12 residues long. The CDR3 nucleotides read TGCAGCGCAAAGGACAGCTACACTGAAGCTTTCTTT. Its translation is CSAKDSYTEAFF.

This clone was seen just once. V usage is TRBV20-1 and J usage is TRBJ1-2; 7 nucleotides agree with TRBD1. V lost 6 bases and J lost 8; bases outside the gene matches: 6. Germline lookup yields CDR1 DFQATT and CDR2 SNEGSKA (reference sequence). The CDR3 runs to 11 residues. CDR3 protein: CSARDRVGYTF. The CDR3 DNA is TGCAGTGCCCGCGACAGGGTGGGCTACACCTTC.

This rearrangement joins TRBV18 to TRBJ2-3; a possible D gene is TRBD1 (5 bases). CDR3 length: 12 residues. V was trimmed by 6 bases and J by 7 bases, leaving 11 bases between them. Germline V CDR1 and CDR2: KGHSH, LQKENI. The CDR3 is CASSPQGNTQYF. CDR3 bases: TGTGCCAGCTCGCCCCAGGGAAATACGCAGTATTTT.

This chain links TRBV4-2 with TRBJ1-5; tentative D call: TRBD1 (5 bases). V was pared by 6 bases and J by 0 bases, with 12 bases between. Germline CDR1 is LGHNA and CDR2 is YNFKEQ. There are 15 residues in the CDR3. CDR3 protein: CASRDSFHSNQPQHF. For the CDR3, the DNA is TGTGCCAGCAGAGACAGCTTTCATAGCAATCAGCCCCAGCATTTT.

The rearrangement uses TRBV29-1 and TRBJ1-1; D might be TRBD1 (6 bases). The CDR3 runs 12 residues. V was shortened by 5 bases and J by 1 base, with 8 bases between the two germline ends. Germline V gene sequence: CDR1 SQVTM, CDR2 ANQGSEA. CDR3 residues: CSVQQGNTEAFF. CDR3 bases: TGCAGCGTTCAACAGGGGAACACTGAAGCTTTCTTT. Filled out from reference TRBV29-1 and TRBJ1-1, the complete variable domain reads SAVISQKPSRDICQRGTSLTIQCQVDSQVTMMFWYRQQPGQSLTLIATANQGSEATYESGFVIDKFPISRPNLTFSTLTVSNMSPEDSSIYLCSVQQGNTEAFFGQGTRLTVV.

The chain carries TRBV5-1 and TRBJ1-3, with a tentative D call TRBD1 (6 bases). The germline V and J ends were trimmed by 0 bases and 8 bases, with 15 bases remaining between them. The CDR3 extends over 15 amino acids. Germline CDR1 SGHRS, CDR2 YFSETQ. In nucleotides, the CDR3 is TGCGCCAGCAGCTTGGGCGGGGGCGAGGTATACACCATATATTTT. It specifies CASSLGGGEVYTIYF.

This clone appeared once. This chain connects TRBV15 to TRBJ2-7, with 8 bases lining up with TRBD1. The CDR3 is 24 residues long. In germline, CDR1 is LNHNV, CDR2 YYDKDF (reference sequence). The ends lost 2 bases at V and 5 bases at J; junction bases unmatched: 35. The CDR3 sequence is CATSRPGSPRDRAGGGRNLNEQYF. Here the CDR3 DNA reads TGTGCCACCAGCAGACCCGGATCGCCGCGCGACCGGGCAGGGGGCGGTAGGAACCTAAACGAGCAGTACTTC.

This clone was recorded many times. CDR3 DNA: TGTGCCAGCGACGCGGGGGGGCAAGAGACCCAGTACTTC. Translating it yields CASDAGGQETQYF. The chain is built from TRBV19 and TRBJ2-5; 9 nucleotides align to TRBD2. V shed 9 bases, J shed 2 bases, and the junction held 4 bases outside the gene matches. From germline, CDR1 is LNHDA and CDR2 SQIVND (reference sequence). The CDR3 has 13 residues.

The V call is TRBV13, the J call TRBJ2-3, with TRBD2 matching over 8 bases. Germline V CDR1 and CDR2: PRHDT, FYEKMQ (reference sequence). The V and J ends lost 4 bases and 5 bases, in that order; junction bases with no gene match: 5. The CDR3 is 14 amino acids. The CDR3 DNA follows: TGTGCCAGCAGCTGGAGCGGGGGTAAAGATACGCAGTATTTT. Protein: CASSWSGGKDTQYF.

V gene TRBV14 combines with J gene TRBJ1-2, with TRBD1 identical over 8 bases. V trimming: 5 bases; J trimming: 5 bases; junction bases outside the gene matches: 13. The germline gives CDR1 SGHDN, CDR2 FVKESK. This CDR3 is built from 16 residues. The CDR3 DNA follows: TGTGCCAGCAGCAAAAGAGGAGACAGGGGACATTATGGCTACACCTTC. This sequence encodes CASSKRGDRGHYGYTF.

The rearrangement links TRBV6-5 to TRBJ2-7, with 10 bases lining up with TRBD1. J gave up 4 bases and V 6 bases, and 6 bases lay outside the gene matches. The CDR3 is 14 amino acids. Germline V gene data show CDR1 as MNHEY and CDR2 as SVGAGI. In nucleotides, the CDR3 is TGTGCCAGCAGCTCGGGACAGGGGTTTTACGAGCAGTACTTC. Translating gives CASSSGQGFYEQYF.

The chain employs TRBV6-2 or TRBV6-3 and TRBJ1-5, with 12 bases matching TRBD1. This CDR3 spans 17 amino acids. CDR1 and CDR2 (germline): MNHEY, SVGEGT. J lost 1 base, V lost 6 bases, and 7 bases had no gene match. CDR3 sequence (DNA): TGTGCCAGCAGCTGGGGGACAGGGGGCGCAAGCAATCAGCCCCAGCATTTT. This encodes CASSWGTGGASNQPQHF.

V is TRBV19 and J is TRBJ1-1, with 7 positions matching TRBD1. Germline CDR1 and CDR2: LNHDA and SQIVND (reference sequence). The trim removed 10 bases at V and 4 bases at J, leaving 6 bases unmatched. CDR3 length equals 12 residues. The CDR3 spells CATTTGFTEAFF. The CDR3 nucleotides are TGTGCCACCACGACAGGGTTCACTGAAGCTTTCTTT.

The count of this clone is one. The J gene is TRBJ1-5, the V gene TRBV27; D may be TRBD1 (5 bases). From germline, CDR1 is MNHEY and CDR2 SMNVEV (reference sequence). CDR3 length equals 14 residues. V was clipped by 1 base and J by 7 bases, with 11 bases between them. The CDR3 region is CASSLWGGDQPQHF. The CDR3 bases are TGTGCCAGCAGTTTATGGGGGGGGGACCAGCCCCAGCATTTT.

The V call is TRBV7-8, the J call TRBJ1-2; D is undetermined. Germline V gene sequence: CDR1 SGHVS, CDR2 FQNEAQ. CDR3 size: 13 residues. V gave up 4 bases and J gave up 14 bases, with 20 bases separating them. The CDR3 protein is CASSSSLSFRETF. The CDR3 coding sequence is TGTGCCAGCAGCTCTAGCCTCTCATTCCGGGAGACCTTC.

The chain couples TRBV4-1 to TRBJ2-1; 16 nucleotides match TRBD2. Trimming removed 6 bases from V and 7 bases from J; junction bases left unmatched: 9. CDR3 length: 17 residues. The germline V gene has CDR1 MGHRA and CDR2 YSYEKL. CDR3: CASRPTGLAGGPNEQFF. The CDR3 DNA sequence: TGCGCCAGCAGACCCACGGGACTAGCGGGAGGGCCGAATGAGCAGTTCTTC.

This clone was found once. The chain links TRBV2 to TRBJ2-7; TRBD1 might be the D (5 bases). Germline V gene lookup returns CDR1 SNHLY and CDR2 FYNNEI. This CDR3 is 15 amino acids long. V was cut by 2 bases and J by 2 bases, with 13 bases left in between. The CDR3 is CASSERGGPTYEQYF. The CDR3 DNA reads as TGTGCCAGCAGTGAAAGGGGCGGTCCAACCTACGAGCAGTACTTC.

The V and J genes are TRBV27 and TRBJ1-5; TRBD1 agrees at 9 bases. V lost 4 bases to trimming and J lost 1 base; unmatched junction nucleotides: 5. The CDR3 spans 16 residues. Germline V gene data show CDR1 as MNHEY and CDR2 as SMNVEV (reference sequence). The CDR3 DNA reads TGTGCCAGCAGTTCGTGGACAGGGGAGAGCAATCAGCCCCAGCATTTT. Translating it yields CASSSWTGESNQPQHF.

The gene calls are TRBV10-3 and TRBJ2-7; 10 positions match TRBD1. Germline V gene data show CDR1 as ENHRY and CDR2 as SYGVKD. The CDR3 is made up of 14 amino acids. The V gene end was trimmed by 6 bases and the J gene end by 6 bases; junction bases not matched to a gene: 8. The CDR3 region is CAISRTGGWAEQYF. CDR3 DNA: TGTGCCATCAGCCGGACAGGGGGTTGGGCCGAGCAGTACTTC.

This chain connects TRBV27 to TRBJ2-1; 9 bases align to TRBD2. The CDR3 is 15 amino acids. After removal of 4 bases from V and 3 bases from J, the junction contained 4 bases not matched to a gene. Germline loops: CDR1 MNHEY, CDR2 SMNVEV (reference sequence). The CDR3 nucleotides read TGTGCCAGCAGTTCCCATAGCGGGAGCTACAATGAGCAGTTCTTC. Translation gives CASSSHSGSYNEQFF.

V usage is TRBV30 and J usage is TRBJ1-2, with TRBD1 as a possible D gene (5 bases). This CDR3 is built from 14 residues. V lost 4 bases to trimming and J lost 3 bases, with 15 bases between them. Germline assignment: CDR1 GTSNPN and CDR2 SVGIG (reference sequence). Here the CDR3 reads CAWIMRGNYYGYTF. CDR3 DNA: TGTGCCTGGATCATGCGGGGGAACTACTATGGCTACACCTTC.

The V gene is TRBV7-6, the J gene TRBJ2-7; D perhaps matches TRBD2 (5 bases). V lost 5 bases, J lost 2 bases, and 10 bases lay in between. The CDR3 has 13 residues. Germline V lookup: CDR1 SGHVS, CDR2 FNYEAQ. Here the CDR3 reads CASSRGTPYEQYF. The CDR3 DNA reads as TGTGCCAGCAGCCGGGGTACCCCCTACGAGCAGTACTTC.

The CDR3 is CAISASTGDPGYTF. CDR3 sequence (DNA): TGTGCCATCAGTGCTTCGACAGGGGACCCTGGCTACACCTTC. This chain connects TRBV10-3 to TRBJ1-2, with 8 nucleotides matching TRBD1. This CDR3 contains 14 residues. Trimming at V came to 4 bases and at J to 7 bases, leaving 8 bases not matched to a gene. Per the germline V gene, CDR1 is ENHRY and CDR2 is SYGVKD.

This chain links TRBV11-2 with TRBJ2-7; D not certain. V lost 3 bases, J lost 0 bases, and 6 bases lay in between. From germline, CDR1 is SGHAT and CDR2 FQNNGV. This CDR3 is 13 amino acids long. CDR3 DNA sequence: TGTGCCAGCAGCTTGGTAGACTCCTACGAGCAGTACTTC. Protein product: CASSLVDSYEQYF.

The chain employs TRBV2 and TRBJ1-6, with D hard to call. In germline, CDR1 is SNHLY, CDR2 FYNNEI. V was trimmed by 4 bases and J by 0 bases, leaving 7 bases between them. The CDR3 has 15 residues. CDR3 coding DNA: TGTGCCAGCAGTGTCAAGAGCTCCTATAATTCACCCCTCCACTTT. Translating it yields CASSVKSSYNSPLHF.